The present T cell receptor (beta chain) was sequenced within a study of cytotoxic CD8 clonotypes in ibrutinib-treated CLL. Findings and limits, study-wide: Timing of sampling differed between sustained-remission and progressing patients. Public clonotypes occurred uncommonly; on treatment, they contracted or remained stable. Higher clonality was seen at ibrutinib response and a return toward baseline at progression.

The source of about 2 micrograms of genomic DNA for TCR beta libraries was cryopreserved PBMCs. CDR1 and CDR2 (germline): KGHSH, LQKENI. CDR3 length: 15 amino acids. Trimming cost V 4 bases and J 1 base, with 14 bases left between them. Of note for this clone: Its antigen is currently unknown.

Assay: immunoSEQ multiplex PCR; the TCRdb copy retains only in-frame clones and omits some. The sample yields 200,000 to 250,000 clones, just over 70% seen once. This sequence joins TRBV18 and TRBJ2-7; a weak D match, TRBD2 (6 bases). This TCR was sampled from a human donor with chronic lymphocytic leukemia. The sample in question was PBMCs, obtained after 12 months of ibrutinib treatment. Here the CDR3 reads CASSLGTAGSYEQYF. In DNA form, the CDR3 reads TGTGCCAGCTCACTTGGGACCGCGGGGTCCTACGAGCAGTACTTC.